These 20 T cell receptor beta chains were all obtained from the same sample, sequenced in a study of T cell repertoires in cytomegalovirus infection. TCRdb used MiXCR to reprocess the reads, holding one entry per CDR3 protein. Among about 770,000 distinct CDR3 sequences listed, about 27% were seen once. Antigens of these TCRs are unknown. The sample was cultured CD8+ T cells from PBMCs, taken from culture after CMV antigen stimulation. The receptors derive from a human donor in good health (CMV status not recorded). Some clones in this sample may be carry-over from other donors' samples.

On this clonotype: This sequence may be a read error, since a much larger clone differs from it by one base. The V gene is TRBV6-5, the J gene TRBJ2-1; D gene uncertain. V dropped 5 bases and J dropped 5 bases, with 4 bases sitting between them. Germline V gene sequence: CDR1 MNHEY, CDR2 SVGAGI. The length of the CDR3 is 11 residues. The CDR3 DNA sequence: TGTGCCAGCAGTAACGACAATGAGCAGTTCTTC. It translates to CASSNDNEQFF.

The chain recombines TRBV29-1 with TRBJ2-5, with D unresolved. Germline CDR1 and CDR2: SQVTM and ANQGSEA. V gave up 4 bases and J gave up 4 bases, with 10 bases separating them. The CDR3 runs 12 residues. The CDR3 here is CSVVILGETQYF. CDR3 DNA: TGCAGCGTTGTTATACTCGGAGAGACCCAGTACTTC.

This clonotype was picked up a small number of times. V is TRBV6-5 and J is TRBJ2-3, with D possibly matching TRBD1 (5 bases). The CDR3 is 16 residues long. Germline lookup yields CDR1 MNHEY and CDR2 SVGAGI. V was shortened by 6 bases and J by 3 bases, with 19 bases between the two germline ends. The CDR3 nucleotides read TGTGCCAGCAGCCTACTTCAGGGCTTTGTAACAGATACGCAGTATTTT. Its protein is CASSLLQGFVTDTQYF.

CDR3: CASSFFSFGTNTEAFF. Written as DNA, the CDR3 is TGTGCCAGCAGCTTCTTTTCATTCGGAACGAACACTGAAGCTTTCTTT. The chain recombines TRBV5-6 with TRBJ1-1, with D uncertain. Germline-derived CDR1 and CDR2 are SGHDT and YYEEEE. Trimming pared 2 bases from V and 1 base from J, leaving 15 bases between. The CDR3 has 16 amino acids.

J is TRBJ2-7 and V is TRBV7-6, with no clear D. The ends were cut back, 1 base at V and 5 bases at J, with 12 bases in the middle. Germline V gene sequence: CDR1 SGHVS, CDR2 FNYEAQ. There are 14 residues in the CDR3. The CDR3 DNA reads TGTGCCAGCAGCTTAGGCGGAGCCCTGAACGAGCAGTACTTC. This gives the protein CASSLGGALNEQYF. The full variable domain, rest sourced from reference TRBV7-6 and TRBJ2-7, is GAGVSQSPRYKVTKRGQDVALRCDPISGHVSLYWYRQALGQGPEFLTYFNYEAQQDKSGLPNDRFSAERPEGSISTLTIQRTEQRDSAMYRCASSLGGALNEQYFGPGTRLTVT.

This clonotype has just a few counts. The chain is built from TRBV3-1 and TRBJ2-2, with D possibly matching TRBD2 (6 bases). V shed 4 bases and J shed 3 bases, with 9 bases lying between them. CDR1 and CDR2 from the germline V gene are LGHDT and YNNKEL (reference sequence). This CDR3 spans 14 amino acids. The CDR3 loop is CASSPRGHTGELFF. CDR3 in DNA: TGTGCCAGCAGCCCGCGGGGCCACACCGGGGAGCTGTTTTTT. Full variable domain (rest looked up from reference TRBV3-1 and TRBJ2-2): DTAVSQTPKYLVTQMGNDKSIKCEQNLGHDTMYWYKQDSKKFLKIMFSYNNKELIINETVPNRFSPKSPDKAHLNLHINSLELGDSAVYFCASSPRGHTGELFFGEGSRLTVL.

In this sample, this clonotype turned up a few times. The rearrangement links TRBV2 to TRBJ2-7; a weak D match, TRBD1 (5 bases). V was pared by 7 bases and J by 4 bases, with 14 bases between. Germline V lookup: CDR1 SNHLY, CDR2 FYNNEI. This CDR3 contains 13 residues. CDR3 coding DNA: TGTGCCAGCAAAAGGGGCGGCTTGTACGAGCAGTACGTC. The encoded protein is CASKRGGLYEQYV.

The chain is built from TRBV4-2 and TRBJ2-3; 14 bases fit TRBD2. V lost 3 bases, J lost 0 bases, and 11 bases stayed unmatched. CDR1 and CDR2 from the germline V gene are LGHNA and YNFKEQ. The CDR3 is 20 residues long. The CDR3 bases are TGTGCCAGCAGCCACCCCTCGGGGACTAGCGGGGGTCGTAGCACAGATACGCAGTATTTT. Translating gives CASSHPSGTSGGRSTDTQYF.

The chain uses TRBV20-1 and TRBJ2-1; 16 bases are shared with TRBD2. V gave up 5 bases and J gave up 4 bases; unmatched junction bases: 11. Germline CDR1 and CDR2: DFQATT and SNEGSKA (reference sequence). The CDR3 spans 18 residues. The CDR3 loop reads CSAAPGTSGGAGYNEQFF. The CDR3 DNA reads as TGCAGTGCTGCGCCCGGGACTAGCGGGGGGGCAGGGTACAATGAGCAGTTCTTC.

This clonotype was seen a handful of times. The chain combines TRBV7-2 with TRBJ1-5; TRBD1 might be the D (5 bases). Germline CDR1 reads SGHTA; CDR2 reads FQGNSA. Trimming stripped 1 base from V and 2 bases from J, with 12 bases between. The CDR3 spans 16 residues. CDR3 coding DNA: TGTGCCAGCAGCTTAGTCAGGGTTCGGGGCAATCAGCCCCAGCATTTT. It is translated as CASSLVRVRGNQPQHF.

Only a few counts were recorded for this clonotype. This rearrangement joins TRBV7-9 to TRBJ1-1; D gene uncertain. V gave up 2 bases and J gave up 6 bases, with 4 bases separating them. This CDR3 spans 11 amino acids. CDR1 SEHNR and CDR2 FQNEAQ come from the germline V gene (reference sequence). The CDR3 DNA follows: TGTGCCAGCAGCTTACGCCCTGAAGCTTTCTTT. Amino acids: CASSLRPEAFF.

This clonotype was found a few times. Here the CDR3 reads CASSLELSYNSPLHF. Here the CDR3 DNA reads TGTGCCAGCAGTTTAGAACTTAGCTATAATTCACCCCTCCACTTT. The rearrangement links TRBV28 to TRBJ1-6; D call uncertain. Trimming took off 2 bases at V and 3 bases at J, with 8 bases between the two ends. There are 15 residues in the CDR3. Germline lookup yields CDR1 MDHEN and CDR2 SYDVKM.

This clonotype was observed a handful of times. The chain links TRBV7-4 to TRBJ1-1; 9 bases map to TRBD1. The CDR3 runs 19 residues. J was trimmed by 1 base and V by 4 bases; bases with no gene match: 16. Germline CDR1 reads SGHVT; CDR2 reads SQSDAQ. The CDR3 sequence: CASSSSRDRVGVENTEAFF. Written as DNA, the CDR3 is TGTGCCAGCAGCTCGTCCCGGGACAGGGTCGGGGTTGAGAACACTGAAGCTTTCTTT.

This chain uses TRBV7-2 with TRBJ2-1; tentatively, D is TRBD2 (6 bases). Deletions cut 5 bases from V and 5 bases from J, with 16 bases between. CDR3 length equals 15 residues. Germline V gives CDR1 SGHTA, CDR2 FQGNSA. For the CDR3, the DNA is TGTGCCAGCAGCCCTAGCGCGGGGTGGGACAATGAGCAGTTCTTC. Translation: CASSPSAGWDNEQFF.

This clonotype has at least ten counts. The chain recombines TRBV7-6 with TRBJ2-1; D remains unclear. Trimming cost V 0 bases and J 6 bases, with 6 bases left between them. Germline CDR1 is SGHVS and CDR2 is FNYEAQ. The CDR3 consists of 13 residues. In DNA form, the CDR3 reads TGTGCCAGCAGCTTAGCCCCTATCAATGAGCAGTTCTTC. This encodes CASSLAPINEQFF.

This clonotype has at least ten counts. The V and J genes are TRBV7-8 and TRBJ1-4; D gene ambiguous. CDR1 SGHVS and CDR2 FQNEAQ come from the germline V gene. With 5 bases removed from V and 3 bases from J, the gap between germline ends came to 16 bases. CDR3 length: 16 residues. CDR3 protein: CASSPNMDSSNEKLFF. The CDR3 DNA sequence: TGTGCCAGCAGCCCGAACATGGATAGTTCTAATGAAAAACTGTTTTTT.

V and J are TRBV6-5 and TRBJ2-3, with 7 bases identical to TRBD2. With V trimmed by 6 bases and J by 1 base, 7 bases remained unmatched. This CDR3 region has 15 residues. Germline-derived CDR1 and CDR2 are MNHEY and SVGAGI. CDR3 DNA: TGTGCCAGCAGAGGGACTACCGGGGGCACAGATACGCAGTATTTT. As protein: CASRGTTGGTDTQYF.

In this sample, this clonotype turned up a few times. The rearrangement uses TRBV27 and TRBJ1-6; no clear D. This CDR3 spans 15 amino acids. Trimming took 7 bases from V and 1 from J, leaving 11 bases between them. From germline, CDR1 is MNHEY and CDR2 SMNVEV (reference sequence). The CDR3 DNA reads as TGTGCCAGCAAATATCCGGGGTCCTATAATTCACCCCTCCACTTT. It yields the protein CASKYPGSYNSPLHF.

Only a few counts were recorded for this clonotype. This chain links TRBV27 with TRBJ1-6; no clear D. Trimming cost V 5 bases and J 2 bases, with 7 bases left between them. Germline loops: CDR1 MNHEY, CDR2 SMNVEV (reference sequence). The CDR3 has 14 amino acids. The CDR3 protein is CASSPRTYNSPLHF. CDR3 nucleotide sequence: TGTGCCAGCAGTCCGCGAACCTATAATTCACCCCTCCACTTT.

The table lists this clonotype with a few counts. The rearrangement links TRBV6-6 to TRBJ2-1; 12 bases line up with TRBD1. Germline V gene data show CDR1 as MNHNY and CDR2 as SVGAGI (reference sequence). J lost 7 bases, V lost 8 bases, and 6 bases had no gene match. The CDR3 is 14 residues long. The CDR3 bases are TGTGCCAGCTCGAGGGACAGGGGGCGAAATGAGCAGTTCTTC. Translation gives CASSRDRGRNEQFF.